This T cell receptor beta chain derives from a study of CD8 T cells in ankylosing spondylitis. Study findings and constraints: Seemingly characteristic of ankylosing spondylitis blood was a TCR beta motif consisting of 7 or 8 highly homologous variants.

This clonotype was observed a few times. Its target is unknown. Making use of molecular barcodes, quantitative 5'-RACE generated TCR beta libraries. TCRdb called the 5' RACE reads again in MiXCR, with one record for every CDR3 protein. In the table there are 290,000 or so distinct CDR3 sequences, roughly 20% of which are singletons. The V and J ends lost 6 bases and 6 bases, in that order; junction bases with no gene match: 6. The germline gives CDR1 DFQATT, CDR2 SNEGSKA (reference sequence). There are 12 residues in the CDR3. This receptor was taken from a female donor with ankylosing spondylitis or in good health (not recorded which). The sample was blood, either unsorted or a sorted T cell fraction (not recorded which). This chain connects TRBV20-1 to TRBJ2-7; 9 nucleotides agree with TRBD2. The CDR3 protein is CSAGTSLLEQYF. The CDR3 region has the DNA TGCAGTGCGGGGACTAGCCTGCTCGAGCAGTACTTC.